What follows are 14 T cell receptor beta chains derived from one specimen sequenced in a study of early T cells in non-severe SARS-CoV-2 infection. TCRdb ran MiXCR on the 5' RACE reads and lists one entry per CDR3 protein. This table holds roughly 20,000 distinct CDR3 sequences, under 7.5% found once. The sequenced sample was whole blood. The receptor set was obtained from an adult who was a healthcare worker with PCR-confirmed SARS-CoV-2 infection or an uninfected control (not recorded which).

This clonotype was detected ten times or more. The chain carries TRBV2 and TRBJ2-7, with D unresolved. The V end was cut by 10 bases, the J end by 7 bases, with 20 bases between. CDR3 length equals 13 residues. Germline V gene sequence: CDR1 SNHLY, CDR2 FYNNEI. The CDR3 coding sequence is TGTGCCACCAACAACCAGGTTGGGTTGGAGCAGTACTTC. Translating gives CATNNQVGLEQYF.

This clonotype was counted many times. This chain joins TRBV18 and TRBJ2-1; 14 nucleotides align to TRBD2. This CDR3 contains 15 residues. The germline V gene encodes CDR1 KGHSH and CDR2 LQKENI. After removal of 5 bases from V and 7 bases from J, the junction contained 4 bases not matched to a gene. CDR3 protein: CASSLGLAGVNEQFF. CDR3 DNA sequence: TGTGCCAGCTCATTGGGACTAGCGGGAGTTAATGAGCAGTTCTTC.

The table lists this clonotype with a few counts. The CDR3 coding sequence is TGTGCCAGCATCCTGGGGGGAGACAGGAGAAACAATGAGCAGTTCTTC. Protein product: CASILGGDRRNNEQFF. The chain links TRBV7-9 to TRBJ2-1; either TRBD1 or TRBD2 may fit D (6 bases each). Per germline, CDR1 SEHNR and CDR2 FQNEAQ (reference sequence). The V end lost 7 bases, the J end lost 5 bases, and 21 bases lay between the germline ends. This CDR3 is built from 16 residues.

This clonotype came up many times. The rearrangement uses TRBV7-2 and TRBJ2-4, with D tentatively TRBD1 or TRBD2 (5 bases each). The CDR3 covers 16 residues. Germline CDR1 reads SGHTA; CDR2 reads FQGNSA. V gave up 0 bases and J gave up 7 bases, with 16 bases separating them. As DNA, the CDR3 is TGTGCCAGCAGCTTAGCGGGACCTCAAACGGGGAACATTCAGTACTTC. This translates into CASSLAGPQTGNIQYF.

This clonotype was observed many times. This chain links TRBV11-2 with TRBJ2-7; D ambiguous. Germline V gene lookup returns CDR1 SGHAT and CDR2 FQNNGV. The CDR3 length is 14 residues. Trimming removed 4 bases at V and 0 bases at J, with 10 bases between. The CDR3 sequence is CASSSPVRSYEQYF. DNA for the CDR3: TGTGCCAGCAGCTCCCCCGTACGCTCCTACGAGCAGTACTTC.

This clonotype came up many times. CDR3 sequence: CASSLNLWARETQYF. The DNA of the CDR3 is TGTGCCAGCAGTTTAAACCTTTGGGCGCGGGAGACCCAGTACTTC. The J gene is TRBJ2-5, the V gene TRBV12-3 or TRBV12-4; no clear D. CDR3 length: 15 amino acids. V was pared by 2 bases and J by 5 bases, with 15 bases between.

This clonotype was recorded many times. V gene TRBV27 combines with J gene TRBJ2-3; D not certain. This CDR3 is built from 15 residues. V lost 2 bases and J lost 0, with 9 bases in between. In germline, CDR1 is MNHEY, CDR2 SMNVEV (reference sequence). The CDR3 region is CASSLDATSTDTQYF. The DNA of the CDR3 is TGTGCCAGCAGTTTAGACGCAACTAGCACAGATACGCAGTATTTT.

This clonotype was seen many times. The chain couples TRBV6-1 to TRBJ2-3; the D gene is possibly TRBD1 (6 bases). Deletions cut 4 bases from V and 0 bases from J, with 11 bases between. The CDR3 sequence is 15 residues long. Germline V lookup: CDR1 MNHNS, CDR2 SASEGT. The CDR3 nucleotides are TGTGCCAGCAGTGCCCGGACAGCTAGCACAGATACGCAGTATTTT. This gives the protein CASSARTASTDTQYF.

This sequence joins TRBV5-6 and TRBJ1-1; D is uncertain. Trimming pared 4 bases from V and 5 bases from J, leaving 9 bases between. Germline loops: CDR1 SGHDT, CDR2 YYEEEE. The CDR3 covers 12 residues. CDR3 residues: CASSQVRTEAFF. CDR3 DNA sequence: TGTGCCAGCAGCCAGGTCCGGACTGAAGCTTTCTTT.

This clonotype has at least ten counts. The chain links TRBV28 to TRBJ1-1; maybe TRBD1 (5 bases). The CDR3 has 15 residues. V dropped 6 bases and J dropped 1 base, with 15 bases sitting between them. Germline V lookup: CDR1 MDHEN, CDR2 SYDVKM. CDR3 loop: CASSPRTSQNTEAFF. In DNA, the CDR3 is TGTGCCAGCAGCCCTCGGACATCCCAGAACACTGAAGCTTTCTTT.

This clonotype was found many times. V gene TRBV3-1 combines with J gene TRBJ2-1; 7 bases align to TRBD2. Germline V gene sequence: CDR1 LGHDT, CDR2 YNNKEL (reference sequence). Trimming removed 4 bases from V and 10 bases from J; junction bases left unmatched: 7. The CDR3 spans 13 residues. CDR3 sequence: CASSPGGWREQFF. DNA of the CDR3: TGTGCCAGCAGCCCCGGGGGGTGGCGAGAGCAGTTCTTC.

This clonotype was observed many times. The CDR3 protein is CSAGIAGGSEQFF. The DNA for the CDR3 is TGCAGTGCTGGGATAGCGGGAGGGAGTGAGCAGTTCTTC. This chain joins TRBV20-1 and TRBJ2-1; 11 bases are shared with TRBD2. V shed 5 bases, J shed 9 bases, and the junction held 6 bases outside the gene matches. CDR1 DFQATT and CDR2 SNEGSKA come from the germline V gene (reference sequence). This CDR3 is built from 13 residues.

This clonotype was found a few times. This chain connects TRBV6-2 or TRBV6-3 to TRBJ1-5; a weak D match, TRBD1 (5 bases). V dropped 6 bases and J dropped 5 bases, with 11 bases sitting between them. This CDR3 region has 13 residues. CDR1 and CDR2 from the germline V gene are MNHEY and SVGEGT. The CDR3 is CASSQTRDQPQHF. In nucleotides, the CDR3 is TGTGCCAGCAGCCAGACCAGGGATCAGCCCCAGCATTTT.

This clonotype was observed at least ten times. The gene calls are TRBV11-2 and TRBJ2-3; possibly TRBD1 for D (5 bases). The CDR3 runs 13 residues. Trimming stripped 0 bases from V and 6 bases from J, with 7 bases between. Germline V lookup: CDR1 SGHAT, CDR2 FQNNGV. The CDR3 region is CASSLDRGDTQYF. The CDR3, as DNA: TGTGCCAGCAGCTTAGATAGGGGCGATACGCAGTATTTT.